Listed below are T cell receptor beta chains from one sample, sequenced in a study of patients and donors after allogeneic stem cell transplantation. TCRdb processed the RT-PCR reads anew with MiXCR; each CDR3 protein has one entry. There are some 960,000 distinct CDR3 sequences in the sample; approximately 19% occur only once, and about 6% lies in the top ten. Sequenced sample: blood, either unsorted or a sorted T cell fraction (not recorded which). These receptors originate from a human donor who was either an allogeneic HSCT recipient or a stem cell or donor lymphocyte infusion donor (not recorded which). It is not recorded whose cells these are; they may come from a transplant donor. The CDR3 runs from the conserved cysteine through the conserved F or W. A D gene is named only where the DNA matches it firmly. The listing skips clone size in some rows; elsewhere it reads once, few, many or a size class.

>TRBV9|TRBJ2-1|few|NA
CASSVGGPRENEQFF
TGTGCCAGCAGCGTAGGGGGCCCGAGGGAAAATGAGCAGTTCTTC
>TRBV28|TRBJ2-3|NA|NA
CASSQPGSSSTDTQYF
TGTGCCAGCAGTCAACCCGGGTCTTCAAGCACAGATACGCAGTATTTT
>TRBV29-1|TRBJ1-2|few|NA
CSAPRDNEPGGYTF
TGCAGCGCACCCCGGGACAACGAACCGGGTGGCTACACCTTC
>TRBV4-1|TRBJ2-7|NA|NA
CASSVDRGGLSYEQYF
TGCGCCAGCAGCGTAGACCGGGGAGGCCTTTCCTACGAGCAGTACTTC
>TRBV20-1|TRBJ1-5|many|NA
CSARDPQGPNQPQHF
TGCAGTGCTAGAGATCCCCAGGGACCCAATCAGCCCCAGCATTTT
>TRBV5-1|TRBJ2-3|few|NA
CASSWGTYRDTQYF
TGCGCCAGCAGCTGGGGGACCTATCGGGATACGCAGTATTTT
>TRBV3-1|TRBJ1-3|few|NA
CASSQNAGNTIYF
TGTGCCAGCAGCCAAAATGCTGGAAACACCATATATTTT
>TRBV7-6|TRBJ2-3|NA|NA
CASSLAPAGLTDTQYF
TGTGCCAGCAGCTTAGCCCCTGCGGGACTCACAGATACGCAGTATTTT
>TRBV6-1|TRBJ2-5|NA|TRBD2
CASSRGLAGSGTQYF
TGTGCCAGCAGTCGGGGACTAGCGGGATCAGGGACCCAGTACTTC
>TRBV20-1|TRBJ2-2|few|TRBD2
CSAFSGGLAGELFF
TGCAGTGCTTTTAGCGGGGGCTTGGCCGGGGAGCTGTTTTTT
>TRBV10-3|TRBJ1-1|NA|NA
CAISESFFGNTEAFF
TGTGCCATCAGTGAGTCGTTTTTCGGGAACACTGAAGCTTTCTTT
>TRBV29-1|TRBJ1-1|few|NA
CSVIGQTGTEAFF
TGCAGCGTCATCGGACAAACTGGCACTGAAGCTTTCTTT
>TRBV6-5|TRBJ2-3|few|NA
CASSYGLVGGATDTQYF
TGTGCCAGCAGTTACGGGCTAGTTGGGGGGGCAACAGATACGCAGTATTTT
>TRBV6-9|TRBJ1-5|few|NA
CASSYPEKIESNQPQHF
TGTGCCAGCAGTTATCCGGAAAAGATAGAAAGCAATCAGCCCCAGCATTTT
>TRBV10-3|TRBJ1-5|NA|NA
CAISEGGIAQHF
TGTGCCATCAGTGAGGGGGGCATCGCCCAGCATTTT
>TRBV12-3/TRBV12-4|TRBJ2-7|NA|TRBD1
CASSLSQGATHEQYF
TGTGCCAGCAGTTTAAGCCAGGGGGCTACCCACGAGCAGTACTTC
>TRBV12-3/TRBV12-4|TRBJ2-7|many|TRBD1
CASSSGDRAYEQYF
TGTGCCAGCAGTTCCGGTGACAGGGCCTACGAGCAGTACTTC
>TRBV2|TRBJ2-4|few|TRBD1
CANRRQGNIQYF
TGTGCCAACCGGCGACAGGGAAACATTCAGTACTTC
>TRBV7-9|TRBJ2-5|few|NA
CAGAPRVGSGETQYF
TGTGCCGGTGCCCCCAGAGTTGGGAGCGGAGAGACCCAGTACTTC
>TRBV2|TRBJ1-2|few|NA
CASPSREGYTF
TGTGCCAGCCCATCCCGGGAAGGCTACACCTTC
>TRBV4-3|TRBJ2-1|NA|TRBD1
CASSQAGTVWNEQFF
TGCGCCAGCAGCCAAGCCGGGACAGTATGGAATGAGCAGTTCTTC
>TRBV29-1|TRBJ1-1|NA|NA
CSSGGGDTEAFF
TGCAGCTCCGGGGGGGGAGACACTGAAGCTTTCTTT
>TRBV6-1|TRBJ2-1|NA|NA
CASSTGPFYNEQFF
TGTGCCAGCAGTACCGGACCTTTTTACAATGAGCAGTTCTTC
>TRBV29-1|TRBJ2-2|NA|TRBD2
CSAPGTSGAGSGELFF
TGCAGCGCCCCCGGGACTAGCGGAGCCGGGTCCGGGGAGCTGTTTTTT
>TRBV5-1|TRBJ2-1|NA|TRBD2
CASSLGTSGNAEQFF
TGCGCCAGCAGCTTGGGAACTAGCGGGAATGCTGAGCAGTTCTTC
>TRBV12-3/TRBV12-4|TRBJ2-1|NA|NA
CASSLGGKVEQFF
TGTGCCAGCAGTCTCGGGGGAAAGGTTGAGCAGTTCTTC
>TRBV6-5|TRBJ2-1|few|TRBD1
CASSYSISGTGVNEQFF
TGTGCCAGCAGTTACTCTATTTCGGGGACAGGGGTCAATGAGCAGTTCTTC
>TRBV15|TRBJ2-3|NA|NA
CATSRDSSEYF
TGTGCCACCAGCAGAGACTCATCGGAGTATTTT
>TRBV7-6|TRBJ2-2|NA|TRBD2
CASRSQRGVSGGELFF
TGTGCCAGCAGGTCGCAGCGGGGGGTTTCAGGCGGGGAGCTGTTTTTT
>TRBV7-3|TRBJ2-7|NA|NA
CASSLSAAPGSYEQYF
TGTGCCAGCAGCTTATCGGCAGCACCCGGGTCGTACGAGCAGTACTTC
>TRBV20-1|TRBJ2-5|few|TRBD1
CSARHGQGQETQYF
TGCAGTGCTAGACACGGACAGGGACAAGAGACCCAGTACTTC
>TRBV7-9|TRBJ2-7|many|NA
CASSLGNEQYF
TGTGCCAGCAGCTTAGGGAACGAGCAGTACTTC
>TRBV12-3/TRBV12-4|TRBJ1-1|many|TRBD1
CASGQGENTEAFF
TGTGCCAGCGGGCAGGGGGAGAACACTGAAGCTTTCTTT
>TRBV20-1|TRBJ2-5|NA|NA
CSATPGQRETQYF
TGCAGTGCTACCCCAGGACAGAGAGAGACCCAGTACTTC
>TRBV4-2|TRBJ2-7|NA|NA
CASSPFTGAGIRSSYEQYF
TGTGCCAGCAGCCCATTCACGGGAGCCGGCATCAGGAGCTCCTACGAGCAGTACTTC
>TRBV6-5|TRBJ2-1|many|NA
CASSYSRDLVYNEQFF
TGTGCCAGCAGTTACTCGAGGGACCTCGTTTACAATGAGCAGTTCTTC
>TRBV4-3|TRBJ2-6|NA|NA
CASSQEGQLSSGANVLTF
TGCGCCAGCAGCCAAGAAGGACAGTTGAGCTCTGGGGCCAACGTCCTGACTTTC
>TRBV20-1|TRBJ2-1|few|NA
CSAPLGFDEQFF
TGCAGTGCCCCCTTGGGGTTCGATGAGCAGTTCTTC
>TRBV3-1|TRBJ2-1|few|NA
CASSQVRPNEQFF
TGTGCCAGCAGCCAAGTCCGGCCCAATGAGCAGTTCTTC
>TRBV24-1|TRBJ1-1|NA|NA
CATSDLQGGAEAFF
TGTGCCACCAGTGATTTGCAGGGTGGGGCTGAAGCTTTCTTT
>TRBV6-2/TRBV6-3|TRBJ1-5|NA|NA
CASDWAGSNQPQHF
TGTGCCAGCGATTGGGCAGGTAGCAATCAGCCCCAGCATTTT
>TRBV7-2|TRBJ2-4|NA|TRBD2
CASSSLAGEDIQYF
TGTGCCAGCAGCTCCTTAGCGGGAGAGGACATTCAGTACTTC
>TRBV5-1|TRBJ1-2|many|NA
CASSLAGGYGYTF
TGCGCCAGCAGCTTGGCCGGTGGCTATGGCTACACCTTC
>TRBV15|TRBJ1-3|few|TRBD1
CATSRKTGTVGNTIYF
TGTGCCACCAGCAGAAAGACCGGGACAGTCGGAAACACCATATATTTT
>TRBV10-3|TRBJ2-3|few|TRBD1
CAISVGTGGTDTQYF
TGTGCCATCAGTGTTGGGACAGGGGGAACAGATACGCAGTATTTT
>TRBV6-5|TRBJ1-1|NA|NA
CASTSRAEAFF
TGTGCCAGCACCAGTAGAGCTGAAGCTTTCTTT
>TRBV6-1|TRBJ2-2|NA|TRBD1
CAGSRTGVNTGELFF
TGTGCCGGATCGAGGACAGGGGTGAACACCGGGGAGCTGTTTTTT